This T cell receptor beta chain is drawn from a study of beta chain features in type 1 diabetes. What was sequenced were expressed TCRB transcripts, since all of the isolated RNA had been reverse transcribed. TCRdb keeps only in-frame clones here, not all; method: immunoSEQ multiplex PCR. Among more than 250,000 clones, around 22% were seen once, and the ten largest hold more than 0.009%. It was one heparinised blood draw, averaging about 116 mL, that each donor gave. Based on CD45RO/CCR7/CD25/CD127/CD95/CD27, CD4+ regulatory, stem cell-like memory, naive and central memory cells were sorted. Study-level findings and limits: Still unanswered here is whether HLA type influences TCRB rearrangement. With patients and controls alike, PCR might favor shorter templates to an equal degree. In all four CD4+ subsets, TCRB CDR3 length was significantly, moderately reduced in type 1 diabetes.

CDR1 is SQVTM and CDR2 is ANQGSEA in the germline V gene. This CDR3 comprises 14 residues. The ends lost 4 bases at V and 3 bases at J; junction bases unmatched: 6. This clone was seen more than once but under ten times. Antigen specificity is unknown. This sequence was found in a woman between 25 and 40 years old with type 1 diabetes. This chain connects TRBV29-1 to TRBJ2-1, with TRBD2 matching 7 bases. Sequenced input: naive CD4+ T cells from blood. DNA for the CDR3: TGCAGCGTTGCAGGGCTAGCGGTCTACAATGAGCAGTTCTTC. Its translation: CSVAGLAVYNEQFF.